Described below is a single T cell receptor beta chain sequence and its context. In the original analysis: Amplification of reference gene primers provided the estimated nucleated cell counts. Method: immunoSEQ multiplex PCR; TCRdb's copy keeps in-frame clones and lacks some. V, J and clone size are taken as reported in that table, and D and trimming were inferred from the DNA itself. The sample lists approximately 180,000 clones, about 87% occurring once. The sample is drawn from a study of blood T cell repertoires in COVID-19. Overall study: Samples came from the United States, Italy and Spain, spanning acute and convalescent COVID-19. PBMCs, B-cell-depleted T cells, or T cells provided the cDNA or gDNA that made up the material.

Germline CDR1 reads SQVTM; CDR2 reads ANQGSEA. This CDR3 has 15 amino acids. Trimming left V 7 bases short and J 4 bases short, with 22 bases between. The genes are TRBV29-1 and TRBJ1-2; tentative D call: TRBD1 (6 bases). This TCR came from a woman between 45 and 65 years old with acute or convalescent COVID-19. Sequenced input: peripheral blood. CDR3 residues: CSGGQSSTFRYGYTF. The CDR3 DNA reads TGCAGCGGTGGACAGTCCTCAACCTTCCGCTATGGCTACACCTTC.